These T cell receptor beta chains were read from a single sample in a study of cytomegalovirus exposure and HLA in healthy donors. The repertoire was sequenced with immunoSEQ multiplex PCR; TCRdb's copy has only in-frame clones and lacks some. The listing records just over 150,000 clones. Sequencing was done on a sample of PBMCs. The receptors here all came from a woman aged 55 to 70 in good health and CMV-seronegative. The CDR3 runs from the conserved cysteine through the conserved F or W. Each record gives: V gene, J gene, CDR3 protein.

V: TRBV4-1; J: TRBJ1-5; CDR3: CASSQDREGGRPQHF
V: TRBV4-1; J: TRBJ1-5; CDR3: CASSQYDRGAEPQHF
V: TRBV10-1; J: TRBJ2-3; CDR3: CASSDDRASEDTQYF
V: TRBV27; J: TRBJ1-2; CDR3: CASSSTGANYGYTF
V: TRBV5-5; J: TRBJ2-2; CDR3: CASSSLAGTNTGELFF
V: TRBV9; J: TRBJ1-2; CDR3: CASNREGATYGYTF
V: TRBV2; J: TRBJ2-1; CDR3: CASTGLAGGEQFF
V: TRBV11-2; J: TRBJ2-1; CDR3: CASSQTLAGAFNEQFF
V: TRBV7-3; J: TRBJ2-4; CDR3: CASSLSGSKNIQYF
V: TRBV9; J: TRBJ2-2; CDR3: CASSWAGTAGELFF
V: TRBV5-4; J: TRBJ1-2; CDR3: CASSAGGGYGYTF
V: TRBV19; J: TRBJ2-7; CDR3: CASSIDLRYEQYF
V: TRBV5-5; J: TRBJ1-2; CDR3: CASSLALNAGGNYGYTF
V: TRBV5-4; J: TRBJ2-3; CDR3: CASSSAGGRRTDTQYF
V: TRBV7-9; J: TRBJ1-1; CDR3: CASSSQASNTEAFF
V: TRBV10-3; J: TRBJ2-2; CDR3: CAISTAGTPTGELFF
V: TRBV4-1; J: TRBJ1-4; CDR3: CASKGPYATNEKLFF
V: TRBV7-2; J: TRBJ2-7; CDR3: CASSSGFSYEQYF
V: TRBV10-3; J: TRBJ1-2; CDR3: CAISEMGARHTF
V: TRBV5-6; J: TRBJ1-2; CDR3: CASSLNRRSNYGYTF
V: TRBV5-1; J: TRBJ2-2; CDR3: CASSLAASSTGELFF
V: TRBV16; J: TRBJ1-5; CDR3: CASSRWTGGDQPQHF
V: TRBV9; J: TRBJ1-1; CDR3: CASTSGTLNTEAFF
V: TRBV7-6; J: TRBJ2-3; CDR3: CASRELGQGGRVTDTQYF
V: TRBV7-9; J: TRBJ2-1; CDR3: CASSPLTSGRVDEQFF
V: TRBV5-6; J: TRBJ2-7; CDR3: CASSFWRQRSYEQYF
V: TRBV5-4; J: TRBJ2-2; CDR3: CASSFKPGTSGYFISGELFF
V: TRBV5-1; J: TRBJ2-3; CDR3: CASSLGGVPANWYF
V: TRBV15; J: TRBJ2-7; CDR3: CATQRLAGVYEQYF
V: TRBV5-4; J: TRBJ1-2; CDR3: CASSRGETYGYTF
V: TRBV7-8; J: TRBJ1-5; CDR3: CASSSRQGNQPQHF
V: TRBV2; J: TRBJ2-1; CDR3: CASRGTGGDEQFF
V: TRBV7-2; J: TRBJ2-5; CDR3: CASSPWTAQETQYF
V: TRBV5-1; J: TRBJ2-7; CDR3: CASSFRTGASYEQYF
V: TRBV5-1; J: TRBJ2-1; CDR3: CASRLANSYNEQFF
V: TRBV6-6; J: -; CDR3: CASSYSTASYEQYF
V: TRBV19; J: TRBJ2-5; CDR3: CATAEGGTVIQTQYF
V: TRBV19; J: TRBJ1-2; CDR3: CASSIDHWGQGNGYTF
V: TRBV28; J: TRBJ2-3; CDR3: CASGGGADTQYF
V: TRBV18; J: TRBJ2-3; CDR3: CASSPTSGDATDTQYF
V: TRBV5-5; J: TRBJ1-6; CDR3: CASSATPGFSNSPLHF
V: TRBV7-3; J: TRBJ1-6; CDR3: CASSLGGYNSPLHF
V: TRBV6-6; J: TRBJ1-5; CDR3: CASSHPTGDNQPQHF
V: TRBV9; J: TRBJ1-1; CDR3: CASSAYRATEAFF
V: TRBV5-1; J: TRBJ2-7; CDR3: CASSSGQGYEQYF
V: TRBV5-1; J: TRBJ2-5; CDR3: CASSRGNGGGETQYF
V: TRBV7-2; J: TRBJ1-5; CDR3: CASSPDRDQPQHF
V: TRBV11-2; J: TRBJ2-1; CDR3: CASSLGAGLLTMRQFF
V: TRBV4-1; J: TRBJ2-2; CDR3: CASSPQGAGGELFF
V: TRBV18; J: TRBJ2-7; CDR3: CASSPLRTGVYEQYF
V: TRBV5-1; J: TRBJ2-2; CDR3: CASSFRGGNTGELFF
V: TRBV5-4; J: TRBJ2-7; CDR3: CASSTVDSGREQYF
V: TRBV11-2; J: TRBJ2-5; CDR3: CASSLVGQSGRETQYF
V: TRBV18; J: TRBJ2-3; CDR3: CASSPLWTGGLYEADTQYF
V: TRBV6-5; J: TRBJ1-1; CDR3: CASSLEGEGTEAFF
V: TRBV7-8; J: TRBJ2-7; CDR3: CASSLGQGAYEQYF